The 25 T cell receptor beta chains below come from one sample, sequenced in a study of blood T cell repertoires in COVID-19. Profiled with immunoSEQ multiplex PCR; TCRdb holds only in-frame clones, not every one. The table has 150,000 to 200,000 clones, 70% to 90% seen once; the top ten hold 9.5% to 12%. Sequences were obtained from peripheral blood. These receptor sequences come from a woman aged 55-70 years with COVID-19, enrolled during active disease.

J is TRBJ2-2 and V is TRBV4-2; unclear D gene. Trimming took 1 base from V and 1 from J, leaving 7 bases between them. This CDR3 has 15 amino acids. CDR1 is LGHNA, CDR2 YNFKEQ, per germline. CDR3 region: CASSQGALNTGELFF. The CDR3 bases are TGTGCCAGCAGCCAAGGGGCCTTGAACACCGGGGAGCTGTTTTTT.

CDR3 DNA sequence: TGTGCCAGCAGCATGACAGGGGGGCAAGAGACCCAGTACTTC. Amino acids: CASSMTGGQETQYF. This chain connects TRBV5-4 to TRBJ2-5; 9 nucleotides line up with TRBD1. The CDR3 is 14 residues long. The J segment lost 2 bases and the V segment lost 4 bases, leaving 3 bases of the junction unmatched. Germline V lookup: CDR1 SGHNT, CDR2 YYREEE (reference sequence).

V and J are TRBV15 and TRBJ1-6; TRBD1 might be the D (6 bases). Trimming took off 8 bases at V and 11 bases at J, with 13 bases between the two ends. CDR1 and CDR2 (germline): LNHNV, YYDKDF (reference sequence). The CDR3 totals 12 residues. In nucleotides, the CDR3 is TGTGCCACCTCAAAGGGGGGGGCACCCCTCCACTTT. It translates to CATSKGGAPLHF.

The chain recombines TRBV11-3 with TRBJ2-2; 13 bases fit TRBD2. Germline CDR1 reads SGHNT; CDR2 reads YENEEA. CDR3 size: 17 residues. Germline trimming cut 5 bases from V and 5 bases from J; bases unmatched to any gene: 8. The CDR3 coding sequence is TGTGCCAGCAGCCTTAAGGGACTAGCGGGACTAACCGGGGAGCTGTTTTTT. Protein: CASSLKGLAGLTGELFF.

The chain uses TRBV5-4 and TRBJ2-5; 8 nucleotides align to TRBD2. V was clipped by 0 bases and J by 2 bases; unmatched bases: 3. Germline assignment: CDR1 SGHNT and CDR2 YYREEE (reference sequence). The CDR3 length is 15 residues. CDR3 in amino acids: CASSLEGLAQETQYF. The DNA for the CDR3 is TGTGCCAGCAGCTTGGAAGGACTAGCACAAGAGACCCAGTACTTC.

This clone was seen once. The rearrangement links TRBV5-5 to TRBJ1-6; weak D call: TRBD1 (5 bases). The ends were cut back, 2 bases at V and 7 bases at J, with 7 bases in the middle. The germline CDR1 and CDR2 sequences are SGHKS and YYEKEE (reference sequence). The CDR3 spans 13 residues. Here the CDR3 reads CASSFDRNSPLHF. CDR3 sequence (DNA): TGTGCCAGCAGCTTCGACAGAAATTCACCCCTCCACTTT.

The V call is TRBV28, the J call TRBJ2-1, with a possible D match to TRBD1 (7 bases). This CDR3 region has 14 residues. V shed 6 bases and J shed 5 bases, with 14 bases lying between them. CDR1 and CDR2 (germline): MDHEN, SYDVKM. CDR3 in amino acids: CASRGGQNNNEQFF. Here the CDR3 DNA reads TGTGCCAGCAGGGGGGGACAGAACAACAATGAGCAGTTCTTC.

J is TRBJ2-7 and V is TRBV4-3; the match to TRBD2 covers 10 bases. The trim removed 0 bases at V and 3 bases at J, leaving 8 bases unmatched. Per germline, CDR1 LGHNA and CDR2 YSLEER. The CDR3 is 17 residues long. The CDR3 bases are TGCGCCAGCAGCCAAGATCGGGCTAGCGGGAGACTCTACGAGCAGTACTTC. Its protein is CASSQDRASGRLYEQYF.

J is TRBJ1-1 and V is TRBV10-2; 7 bases match TRBD1. This CDR3 is 14 amino acids long. Trimming at V came to 4 bases and at J to 0 bases, leaving 2 bases not matched to a gene. Germline V CDR1 and CDR2: WSHSY, SAAADI. The CDR3 DNA reads TGCGCCAGCAGTGTCGACAGGGTGAACACTGAAGCTTTCTTT. Translated: CASSVDRVNTEAFF.

The rearrangement joins TRBV28 to TRBJ2-5; 8 nucleotides agree with TRBD2. Unmatched junction bases numbered 9, after V lost 7 bases and J lost 5 bases. Germline values: CDR1 MDHEN, CDR2 SYDVKM. This CDR3 is 14 amino acids long. The DNA for the CDR3 is TGTGCCAGCAACGGGAGGGCCGGGGGTGAGACCCAGTACTTC. As protein: CASNGRAGGETQYF.

The chain carries TRBV30 and TRBJ1-3; D gene uncertain. V lost 4 bases, J lost 1 base, and 14 bases lay in between. Germline V gives CDR1 GTSNPN, CDR2 SVGIG (reference sequence). The CDR3 has 15 amino acids. CDR3 amino acids: CAWNRLGGSGNTIYF. In nucleotides, the CDR3 is TGTGCCTGGAATCGGCTCGGCGGGTCTGGAAACACCATATATTTT.

CDR3 DNA: TGCGCCAGCAGTGAGTTGGGGCTCGCGAACACCGGGGAGCTGTTTTTT. This codes for CASSELGLANTGELFF. J is TRBJ2-2 and V is TRBV10-1, with D possibly TRBD1 on 5 matching bases. Germline assignment: CDR1 WNHNN and CDR2 SYGVQD (reference sequence). The V end was cut by 1 base, the J end by 0 bases, with 9 bases between. The CDR3 length is 16 residues.

V usage is TRBV19 and J usage is TRBJ1-3; maybe TRBD1 (6 bases). V lost 3 bases, J lost 8 bases, and 11 bases lay in between. The CDR3 loop spans 13 amino acids. Germline V gives CDR1 LNHDA, CDR2 SQIVND (reference sequence). The CDR3 DNA sequence: TGTGCCAGTAGTATCAGACAGGCGGACACCATATATTTT. Translating it yields CASSIRQADTIYF.

The V call is TRBV15, the J call TRBJ2-7, with D tentatively TRBD1 (6 bases). V lost 3 bases, J lost 2 bases, and 14 bases lay in between. Germline values: CDR1 LNHNV, CDR2 YYDKDF (reference sequence). This CDR3 region has 15 residues. CDR3 DNA sequence: TGTGCCACCAGCAGTCGGACAGTCAATACCTACGAGCAGTACTTC. Protein product: CATSSRTVNTYEQYF.

This rearrangement joins TRBV7-2 to TRBJ2-7; TRBD2 agrees at 7 bases. CDR1 is SGHTA, CDR2 FQGNSA, per germline. The CDR3 consists of 14 residues. V shed 5 bases, J shed 2 bases, and the junction held 6 bases outside the gene matches. This CDR3 reads CASSLKREAYEQYF. The CDR3 DNA is TGTGCCAGCAGCCTTAAGCGGGAAGCCTACGAGCAGTACTTC.

The CDR3 bases are TGTGCCAGCAGTACGAGCTCTGGAAACACCATATATTTT. Encoded protein: CASSTSSGNTIYF. The chain uses TRBV12-3 or TRBV12-4 and TRBJ1-3; D remains ambiguous. This CDR3 has 13 amino acids. Trimming stripped 5 bases from V and 0 bases from J, with 5 bases between.

The sample holds one count of this clone. This chain links TRBV27 with TRBJ1-5; 7 nucleotides agree with TRBD1. CDR1 MNHEY and CDR2 SMNVEV come from the germline V gene (reference sequence). Trimming took 7 bases from V and 7 from J; bases not matched to a gene: 16. There are 16 residues in the CDR3. The CDR3 is CASIAPDRARGQPQHF. As DNA, the CDR3 is TGTGCCAGCATAGCACCCGACAGGGCTAGGGGACAGCCCCAGCATTTT.

This clone appeared a single time. V gene TRBV6-5 combines with J gene TRBJ1-1, with TRBD1 matching over 9 bases. With V trimmed by 6 bases and J by 1 base, 6 bases remained unmatched. The germline V gene has CDR1 MNHEY and CDR2 SVGAGI. The CDR3 length is 15 residues. The CDR3: CASRRTGDKNTEAFF. For the CDR3, the DNA is TGTGCCAGCAGGCGGACAGGGGATAAGAACACTGAAGCTTTCTTT.

This chain's CDR3 is CASSGITSGKDTQYF. The CDR3 region has the DNA TGTGCCAGCAGCGGCATTACTAGCGGGAAAGATACGCAGTATTTT. The chain couples TRBV9 to TRBJ2-3, with TRBD2 matching 10 bases. The CDR3 is made up of 15 amino acids. Germline-derived CDR1 and CDR2 are SGDLS and YYNGEE. V was pared by 3 bases and J by 5 bases, with 6 bases of the junction left unmatched.

This chain connects TRBV9 to TRBJ2-1, with D uncertain. Germline V gives CDR1 SGDLS, CDR2 YYNGEE. This CDR3 is 15 amino acids long. The V end was cut by 0 bases, the J end by 1 base, with 8 bases between. The CDR3 sequence is CASSVEAASYNEQFF. The CDR3, as DNA: TGTGCCAGCAGCGTAGAGGCGGCGTCCTACAATGAGCAGTTCTTC.

This chain joins TRBV30 and TRBJ2-1, with TRBD2 identical over 8 bases. Germline V gene sequence: CDR1 GTSNPN, CDR2 SVGIG (reference sequence). V shed 1 base, J shed 9 bases, and the junction held 11 bases outside the gene matches. The CDR3 totals 15 residues. The CDR3 DNA reads as TGTGCCTGGAGTGGGAGCGGGGGATTTCTGGGTGAGCAGTTCTTC. Translation gives CAWSGSGGFLGEQFF.

The rearrangement uses TRBV29-1 and TRBJ1-2; weak D call: TRBD1 (6 bases). The CDR3 length is 12 residues. Germline V gene data show CDR1 as SQVTM and CDR2 as ANQGSEA. With 7 bases removed from V and 0 bases from J, the gap between germline ends came to 9 bases. CDR3 nucleotide sequence: TGCAGCGCACGGACAGCTAACTATGGCTACACCTTC. Its translation: CSARTANYGYTF. Full variable domain (rest looked up from reference TRBV29-1 and TRBJ1-2): SAVISQKPSRDICQRGTSLTIQCQVDSQVTMMFWYRQQPGQSLTLIATANQGSEATYESGFVIDKFPISRPNLTFSTLTVSNMSPEDSSIYLCSARTANYGYTFGSGTRLTVV.

The chain joins TRBV3-1 (or the pseudogene TRBV3-2) to TRBJ1-1; weak D call: TRBD1 (6 bases). The CDR3 spans 15 residues. V lost 0 bases, J lost 0 bases, and 8 bases lay in between. Looked up from germline, CDR1 is LGHDT and CDR2 is YNNKEL (reference sequence). CDR3 region: CASSQDQGMNTEAFF. CDR3 coding DNA: TGTGCCAGCAGCCAAGATCAGGGGATGAACACTGAAGCTTTCTTT.

Comment on this clone: This CDR3 is also generated by other DNA sequences in the sample. The chain combines TRBV9 with TRBJ2-7; D possibly corresponds to TRBD2 (6 bases). The germline V gene encodes CDR1 SGDLS and CDR2 YYNGEE. The V and J ends lost 0 bases and 6 bases respectively, with 7 bases between them. This CDR3 is built from 12 residues. The CDR3 sequence: CASSVVGGEQYF. The CDR3 DNA sequence: TGTGCCAGCAGCGTAGTCGGGGGCGAGCAGTACTTC.

This clone has just a few counts. The V and J genes are TRBV9 and TRBJ2-5, with 9 bases fitting TRBD1. Germline CDR1 is SGDLS and CDR2 is YYNGEE. This CDR3 region has 15 residues. J lost 5 bases, V lost 4 bases, and 9 bases had no gene match. CDR3 protein: CASSPGDRAVETQYF. The CDR3 bases are TGTGCCAGCAGCCCCGGGGACAGGGCGGTGGAGACCCAGTACTTC.